Listed below are T cell receptor beta chains from one sample, sequenced in a study of T cell responses to AZD1222 COVID-19 vaccine. Clones were read by immunoSEQ multiplex PCR, and TCRdb kept only the in-frame ones, dropping some. This sample has more than 75,000 clones; around 89% occur once, and the top ten carry 1.6%. This sample comprised peripheral blood, obtained on day 0 of AZD1222 vaccination. Receptor source: an adult in good health. Each CDR3 is given with its conserved first and last residue. The D gene is left open where the match is weak. Size values are once, few and many counts, or a class for expanded clones, and some rows have none.

v_call	d_call	j_call	clone_size	cdr3_nt	cdr3_aa
TRBV7-9	TRBD2	TRBJ2-2	NA	TGTGCCAGCAGCCCGACCCGGGGGGCGAACACCGGGGAGCTGTTTTTT	CASSPTRGANTGELFF
TRBV23-1	NA	TRBJ2-5	NA	TGCGCCAGCAGTCCCCGTGGGGGGGACAAAGAGACCCAGTACTTC	CASSPRGGDKETQYF
TRBV28	NA	TRBJ2-7	NA	TGTGCCAGCAGCCTCCCGGGGCCCTACGAGCAGTACTTC	CASSLPGPYEQYF
TRBV5-1	TRBD2	TRBJ2-5	few	TGCGCCAGCAGCGCCACGGGACTAGCGGGGGTTGGGTTCCAAGAGACCCAGTACTTC	CASSATGLAGVGFQETQYF
TRBV27	TRBD1	TRBJ1-5	NA	TGTGCCAGCAGTTCAAGACAGGGGGACAGGTACAATCAGCCCCAGCATTTT	CASSSRQGDRYNQPQHF
TRBV7-2	TRBD2	TRBJ2-7	NA	TGTGCCAGCAGCTTAGATAGCGGGGGGGCTTACGAGCAGTACTTC	CASSLDSGGAYEQYF
TRBV4-1	NA	TRBJ2-3	NA	TGCGCCAGCAGTTATAAGCGGGCGGGCACAGATACGCAGTATTTT	CASSYKRAGTDTQYF
TRBV7-2	NA	TRBJ1-1	NA	TGTGCCAGCAGCCTACAGGGCTGGGGCACTGAAGCTTTCTTT	CASSLQGWGTEAFF
TRBV7-8	TRBD1	TRBJ1-2	NA	TGTGCCAGCAGCTTAGGTGGCAGGGGGAACTATGGCTACACCTTC	CASSLGGRGNYGYTF
TRBV9	NA	TRBJ1-2	once	TGTGCCAGCAGCGTAGGAGGAGGGTATGGCTACACCTTC	CASSVGGGYGYTF
TRBV19	NA	TRBJ1-1	NA	TGTGCCAGTAGTATTCCGCAGGGACGGACTGAAGCTTTCTTT	CASSIPQGRTEAFF
TRBV24-1	TRBD2	TRBJ2-5	NA	TGTGCCACCAGTGATTCGTGGGGGGGAAGCTACTTC	CATSDSWGGSYF
TRBV9	NA	TRBJ1-1	NA	TGTGCCGGCAGCGTAGGGCAGGGAGGGAACACTGAAGCTTTCTTT	CAGSVGQGGNTEAFF
TRBV29-1	NA	TRBJ2-7	NA	TGCAGCGTTGAAGTCACAGGGTCGACCGAGCAGTACTTC	CSVEVTGSTEQYF
TRBV19	TRBD1	TRBJ1-5	NA	TGTGCCGCGGGGGACAGACCAAATCAGCCCCAGCATTTT	CAAGDRPNQPQHF
TRBV2	NA	TRBJ1-2	NA	TGTGCCAGCAGTCCTCAGGCTAACTATGGCTACACCTTC	CASSPQANYGYTF
TRBV2	NA	TRBJ1-2	once	TGTGCCAGCAGTGAATCTAGCTATGGCTACACCTTC	CASSESSYGYTF
TRBV5-1	TRBD1	TRBJ2-1	NA	TGCGCCAGCAGCTTGAACGACAGGGATTACAATGAGCAGTTCTTC	CASSLNDRDYNEQFF
TRBV21-1	NA	TRBJ1-6	NA	TGTGCCAGGGGGGGGACAGGCATTAAACAATCACCCCTCCACTTT	CARGGTGIKQSPLHF
TRBV4-1	TRBD1	TRBJ1-5	NA	TGCGCCAGCAGCCTGGGACAGGGCTATAGCAATCAGCCCCAGCATTTT	CASSLGQGYSNQPQHF
TRBV10-2	NA	TRBJ2-3	NA	TGCGCCACCCTCTCGGCAGGGGCCACAGATACGCAGTATTTT	CATLSAGATDTQYF
TRBV6-2/TRBV6-3	NA	TRBJ1-6	NA	TGTGCCAGCAGTGTGGGATATTCACCCCTCCACTTT	CASSVGYSPLHF
TRBV30	NA	TRBJ2-3	NA	TGTGCCTGGAGTGTACTGCGGGCAGATACGCAGTATTTT	CAWSVLRADTQYF
TRBV28	NA	TRBJ1-5	NA	TGTGCCAGCAGTTGGGGCGGGCAGCCCCAGCATTTT	CASSWGGQPQHF
TRBV27	TRBD1	TRBJ2-7	NA	TGTGCCAGCAGTTCGTTAACAGGGGCCTACGAGCAGTACTTC	CASSSLTGAYEQYF
TRBV12-3/TRBV12-4	NA	TRBJ1-6	NA	TGTGCCACCAAGAGGGAGAATTCACCCCTCCACTTT	CATKRENSPLHF